The sequence of this T cell receptor (beta chain) was determined in a study of cytomegalovirus exposure and HLA in healthy donors. Overall study context: Earlier, almost 120 million unique TCR beta sequences were recovered from about 200 million T cells by an analysis.

60 Vbeta and 13 Jbeta primers were used in PCR. Sequencing used immunoSEQ multiplex PCR; TCRdb keeps in-frame clones, though not all of them. The sample holds fewer than 120,000 clones, around four fifths seen once. The germline V gene has CDR1 SGHRS and CDR2 YFSETQ. Trimming pared 0 bases from V and 7 bases from J, leaving 13 bases between. CDR3 length: 15 amino acids. The sample was PBMCs. The source of this sequence is an older woman in good health and CMV-seropositive. The chain couples TRBV5-1 to TRBJ1-4, with a weak D call TRBD1 (5 bases). The CDR3: CASSLGAGPGEKLFF. CDR3 DNA: TGCGCCAGCAGCTTGGGGGCAGGGCCTGGTGAAAAACTGTTTTTT.